Below, one TCR beta chain is given with its context. The data were obtained in a study of cytomegalovirus exposure and HLA in healthy donors. Study context: About 200 million T cells yielded some 120 million unique TCR beta sequences in earlier analysis.

CDR1 is SQVTM and CDR2 is ANQGSEA in the germline V gene. This CDR3 contains 12 residues. Trimming took 7 bases from V and 5 from J, leaving 15 bases between them. The PCR ran on 60 Vbeta and 13 Jbeta primers. Some clones are missing from TCRdb's copy, which holds only in-frame ones; the method was immunoSEQ multiplex PCR. Here the sample spans 100,000 to 120,000 clones, approximately 72% being singletons. The chain links TRBV29-1 to TRBJ2-7; D is possibly TRBD2 (7 bases). The TCR was taken from a man in his thirties or forties in good health and CMV-seronegative. The sample consisted of PBMCs. The CDR3 DNA reads TGCAGCGGGACTAGGGGGGCGAACGAGCAGTACTTC. It codes for CSGTRGANEQYF.